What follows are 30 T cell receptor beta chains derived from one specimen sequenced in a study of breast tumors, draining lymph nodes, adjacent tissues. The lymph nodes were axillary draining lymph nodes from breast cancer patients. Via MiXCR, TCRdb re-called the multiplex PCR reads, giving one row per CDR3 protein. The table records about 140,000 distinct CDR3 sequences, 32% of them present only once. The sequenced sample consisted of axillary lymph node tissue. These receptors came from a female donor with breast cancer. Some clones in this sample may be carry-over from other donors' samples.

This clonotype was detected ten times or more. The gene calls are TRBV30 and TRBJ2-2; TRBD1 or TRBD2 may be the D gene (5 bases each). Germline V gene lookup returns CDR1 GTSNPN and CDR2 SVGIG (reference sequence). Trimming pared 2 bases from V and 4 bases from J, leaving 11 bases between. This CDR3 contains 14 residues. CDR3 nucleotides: TGTGCCTGGAGTATCGGGACGGGCACCGGGGAGCTGTTTTTT. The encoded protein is CAWSIGTGTGELFF.

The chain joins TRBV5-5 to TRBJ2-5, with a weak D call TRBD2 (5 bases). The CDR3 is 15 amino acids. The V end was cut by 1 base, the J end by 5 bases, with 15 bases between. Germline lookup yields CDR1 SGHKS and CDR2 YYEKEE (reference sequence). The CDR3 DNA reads TGTGCCAGCAGCTTGACGACTACCAGGTCGGAGACCCAGTACTTC. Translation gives CASSLTTTRSETQYF.

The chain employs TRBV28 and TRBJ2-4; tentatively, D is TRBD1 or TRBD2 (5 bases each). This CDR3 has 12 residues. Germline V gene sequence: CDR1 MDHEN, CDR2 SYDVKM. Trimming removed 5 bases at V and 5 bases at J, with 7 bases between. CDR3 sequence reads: CASSRDENIQYF. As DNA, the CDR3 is TGTGCCAGCAGTCGGGACGAAAACATTCAGTACTTC.

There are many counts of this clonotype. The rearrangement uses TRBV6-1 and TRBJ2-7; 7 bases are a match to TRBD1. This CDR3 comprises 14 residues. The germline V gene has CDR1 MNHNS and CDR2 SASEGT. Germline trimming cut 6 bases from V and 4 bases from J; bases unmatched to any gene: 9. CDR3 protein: CASRPTGTAYEQYV. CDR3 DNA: TGTGCCAGCAGGCCGACCGGGACAGCTTACGAGCAGTACGTC.

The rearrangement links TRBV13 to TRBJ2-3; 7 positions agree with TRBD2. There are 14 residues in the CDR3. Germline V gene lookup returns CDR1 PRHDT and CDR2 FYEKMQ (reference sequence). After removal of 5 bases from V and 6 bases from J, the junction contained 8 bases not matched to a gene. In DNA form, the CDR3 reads TGTGCCAGCAGCCCAGATGGACTAGTGGATACGCAGTATTTT. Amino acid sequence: CASSPDGLVDTQYF.

The CDR3 is CASGHPGHRLANYGELFF. The CDR3 bases are TGTGCCAGCGGTCACCCGGGGCATAGACTAGCCAACTACGGGGAGCTGTTTTTT. The chain is built from TRBV6-2 or TRBV6-3 and TRBJ2-2, with 7 bases identical to TRBD2. From germline, CDR1 is MNHEY and CDR2 SVGEGT. Trimming at V came to 8 bases and at J to 7 bases, leaving 22 bases not matched to a gene. The CDR3 has 18 amino acids.

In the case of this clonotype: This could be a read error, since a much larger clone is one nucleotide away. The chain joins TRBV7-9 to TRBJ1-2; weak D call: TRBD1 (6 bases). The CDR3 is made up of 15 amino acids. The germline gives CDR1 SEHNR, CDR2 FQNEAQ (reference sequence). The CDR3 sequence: CASSYPGTHSTSYPF. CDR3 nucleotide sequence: TGTGCCAGCAGTTACCCCGGGACACACTCTACGAGCTACCCCTTC.

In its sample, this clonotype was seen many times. The CDR3 spells CASSYKGLGYGYTF. Here the CDR3 DNA reads TGTGCCAGCAGTTACAAGGGTCTCGGCTATGGCTACACCTTC. The chain links TRBV6-5 to TRBJ1-2; no reliable D call. The length of the CDR3 is 14 residues. Germline CDR1 is MNHEY and CDR2 is SVGAGI. V lost 2 bases and J 4 bases, leaving 11 bases between the germline ends.

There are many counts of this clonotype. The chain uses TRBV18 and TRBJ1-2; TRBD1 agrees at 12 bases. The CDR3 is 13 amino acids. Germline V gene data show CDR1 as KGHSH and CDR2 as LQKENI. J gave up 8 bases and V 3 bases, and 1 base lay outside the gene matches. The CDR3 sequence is CASSPGQGAGYTF. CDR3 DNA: TGTGCCAGCTCACCGGGACAGGGGGCCGGCTACACCTTC.

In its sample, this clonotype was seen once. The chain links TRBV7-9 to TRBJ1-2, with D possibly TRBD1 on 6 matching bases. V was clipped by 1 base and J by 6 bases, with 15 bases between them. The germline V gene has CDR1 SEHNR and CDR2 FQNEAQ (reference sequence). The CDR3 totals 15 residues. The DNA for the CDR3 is TGTGCCAGCAGCTTAGAATGGTTCAGGGGCGATGGCTACACCTTC. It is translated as CASSLEWFRGDGYTF.

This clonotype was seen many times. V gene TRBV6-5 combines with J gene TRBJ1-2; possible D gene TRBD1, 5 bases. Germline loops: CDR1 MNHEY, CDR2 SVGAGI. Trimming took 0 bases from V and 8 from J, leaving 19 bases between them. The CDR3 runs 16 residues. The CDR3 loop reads CASSYSRTLRGEGYTF. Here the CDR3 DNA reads TGTGCCAGCAGTTACTCCCGGACACTAAGGGGAGAGGGCTACACCTTC.

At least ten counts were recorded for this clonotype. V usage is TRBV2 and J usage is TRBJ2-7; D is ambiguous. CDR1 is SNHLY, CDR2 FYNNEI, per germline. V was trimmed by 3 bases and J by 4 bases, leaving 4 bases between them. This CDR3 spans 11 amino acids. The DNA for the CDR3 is TGTGCCAGCAGTGAGGGATACGAGCAGTACTTC. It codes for CASSEGYEQYF.

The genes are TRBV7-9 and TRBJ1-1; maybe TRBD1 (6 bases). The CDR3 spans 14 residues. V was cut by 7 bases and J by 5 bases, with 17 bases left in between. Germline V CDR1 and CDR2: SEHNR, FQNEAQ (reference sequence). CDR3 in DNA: TGTGCCAGCACCAGTTGGGCAGGGGCGACTGAAGCTTTCTTT. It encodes CASTSWAGATEAFF. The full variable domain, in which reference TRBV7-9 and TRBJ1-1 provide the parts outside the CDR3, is DTGVSQNPRHKITKRGQNVTFRCDPISEHNRLYWYRQTLGQGPEFLTYFQNEAQLEKSRLLSDRFSAERPKGSFSTLEIQRTEQGDSAMYLCASTSWAGATEAFFGQGTRLTVV.

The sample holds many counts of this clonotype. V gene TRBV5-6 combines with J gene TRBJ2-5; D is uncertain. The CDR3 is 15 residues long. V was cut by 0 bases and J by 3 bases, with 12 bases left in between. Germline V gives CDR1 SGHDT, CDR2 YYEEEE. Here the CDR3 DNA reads TGTGCCAGCAGCTTGGAAGGTGTCCCAAAAGAGACCCAGTACTTC. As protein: CASSLEGVPKETQYF.

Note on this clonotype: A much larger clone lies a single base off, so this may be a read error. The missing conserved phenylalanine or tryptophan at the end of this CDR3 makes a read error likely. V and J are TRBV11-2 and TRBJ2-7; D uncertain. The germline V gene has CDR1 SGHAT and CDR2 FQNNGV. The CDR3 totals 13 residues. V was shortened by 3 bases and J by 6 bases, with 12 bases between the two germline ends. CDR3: CASSFGVPSEQYL. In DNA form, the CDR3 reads TGTGCCAGCAGCTTTGGAGTTCCCTCCGAGCAGTACCTC.

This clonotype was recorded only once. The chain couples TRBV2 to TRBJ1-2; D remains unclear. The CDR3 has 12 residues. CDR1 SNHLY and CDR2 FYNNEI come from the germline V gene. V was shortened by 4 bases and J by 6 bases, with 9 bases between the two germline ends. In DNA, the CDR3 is TGTGCCAGCAGTGGAAGGCAGCATGGCTACACCTTC. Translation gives CASSGRQHGYTF.

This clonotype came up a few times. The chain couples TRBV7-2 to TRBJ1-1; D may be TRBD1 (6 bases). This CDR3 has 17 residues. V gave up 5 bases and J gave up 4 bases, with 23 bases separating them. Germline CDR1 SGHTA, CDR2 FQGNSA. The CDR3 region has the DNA TGTGCCAGCAGCCGTGGGGCAGGGGCCCGCCTCGGCACTGAAGCTTTCTTT. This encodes CASSRGAGARLGTEAFF.

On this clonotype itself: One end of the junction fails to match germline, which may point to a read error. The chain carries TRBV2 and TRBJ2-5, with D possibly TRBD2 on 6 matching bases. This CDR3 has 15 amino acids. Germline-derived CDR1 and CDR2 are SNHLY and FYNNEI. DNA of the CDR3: TGTGCCAGCAGCCAAGCGATGCGCTTTCGGGAGACCCGGTACTTC. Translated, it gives CASSQAMRFRETRYF.

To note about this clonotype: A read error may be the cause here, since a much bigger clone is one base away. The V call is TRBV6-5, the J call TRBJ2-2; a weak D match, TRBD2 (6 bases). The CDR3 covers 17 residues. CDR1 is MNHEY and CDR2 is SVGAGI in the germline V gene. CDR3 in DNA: TGTGCCAGCAGTTACCCGATCCATTTTGGCGACACCGGGGGGCTGTTTTTT. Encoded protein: CASSYPIHFGDTGGLFF.

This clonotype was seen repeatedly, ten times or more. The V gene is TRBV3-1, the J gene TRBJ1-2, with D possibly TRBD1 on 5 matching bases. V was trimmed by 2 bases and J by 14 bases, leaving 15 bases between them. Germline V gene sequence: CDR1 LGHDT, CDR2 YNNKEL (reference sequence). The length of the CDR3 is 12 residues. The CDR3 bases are TGTGCCAGCAGCCAAAGTACAGGTTGGGGGACCTTC. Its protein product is CASSQSTGWGTF.

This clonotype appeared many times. CDR3 amino acids: CSARASGQPQHF. The CDR3 DNA reads TGCAGTGCTAGAGCCTCCGGCCAGCCCCAGCATTTT. The V call is TRBV20-1, the J call TRBJ1-5; D not certain. The CDR3 totals 12 residues. Between the trimmed V and J ends, which lost 1 base and 7 bases, there was a span of 8 bases. Germline loops: CDR1 DFQATT, CDR2 SNEGSKA (reference sequence).

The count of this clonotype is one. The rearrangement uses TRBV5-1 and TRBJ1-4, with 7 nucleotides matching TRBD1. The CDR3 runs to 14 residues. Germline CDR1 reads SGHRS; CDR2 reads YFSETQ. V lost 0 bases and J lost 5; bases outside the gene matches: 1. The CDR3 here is CASSLEGANEKLFF. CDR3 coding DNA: TGCGCCAGCAGCTTGGAGGGGGCCAATGAAAAACTGTTTTTT.

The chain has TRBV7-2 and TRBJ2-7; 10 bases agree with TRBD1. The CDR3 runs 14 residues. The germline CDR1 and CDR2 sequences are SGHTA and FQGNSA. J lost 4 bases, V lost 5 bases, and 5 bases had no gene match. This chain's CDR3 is CASSSRTGGYEQYV. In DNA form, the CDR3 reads TGTGCCAGCAGCAGCAGGACAGGGGGATACGAGCAGTACGTC.

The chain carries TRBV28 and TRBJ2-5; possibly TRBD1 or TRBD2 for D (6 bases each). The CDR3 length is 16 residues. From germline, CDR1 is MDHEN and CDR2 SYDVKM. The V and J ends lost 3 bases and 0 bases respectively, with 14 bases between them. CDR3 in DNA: TGTGCCAGCAGTTTCGGTATAGGGGGGTACCAAGAGACCCAGTACTTC. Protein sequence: CASSFGIGGYQETQYF. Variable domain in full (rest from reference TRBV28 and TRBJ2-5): DVKVTQSSRYLVKRTGEKVFLECVQDMDHENMFWYRQDPGLGLRLIYFSYDVKMKEKGDIPEGYSVSREKKERFSLILESASTNQTSMYLCASSFGIGGYQETQYFGPGTRLLVL.

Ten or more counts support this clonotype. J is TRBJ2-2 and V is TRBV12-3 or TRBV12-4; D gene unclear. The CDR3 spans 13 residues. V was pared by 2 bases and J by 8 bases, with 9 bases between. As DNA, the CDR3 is TGTGCCAGCAGTTTACTCGATTTGGGGGAGCTGTTTTTT. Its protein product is CASSLLDLGELFF.

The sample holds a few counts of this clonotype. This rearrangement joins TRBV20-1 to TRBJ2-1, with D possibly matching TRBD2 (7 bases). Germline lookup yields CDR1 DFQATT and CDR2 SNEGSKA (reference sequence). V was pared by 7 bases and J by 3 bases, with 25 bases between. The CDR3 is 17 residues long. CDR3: CSGKGGAVPPYYNEQFF. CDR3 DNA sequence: TGCAGTGGAAAGGGGGGGGCGGTCCCCCCTTACTACAATGAGCAGTTCTTC.

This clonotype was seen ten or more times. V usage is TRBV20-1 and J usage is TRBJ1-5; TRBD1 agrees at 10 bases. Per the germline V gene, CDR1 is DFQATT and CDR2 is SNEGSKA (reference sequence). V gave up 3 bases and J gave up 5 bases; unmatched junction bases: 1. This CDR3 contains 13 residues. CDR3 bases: TGCAGTGCTAGCGGGACAGGGGATCAGCCCCAGCATTTT. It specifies CSASGTGDQPQHF.

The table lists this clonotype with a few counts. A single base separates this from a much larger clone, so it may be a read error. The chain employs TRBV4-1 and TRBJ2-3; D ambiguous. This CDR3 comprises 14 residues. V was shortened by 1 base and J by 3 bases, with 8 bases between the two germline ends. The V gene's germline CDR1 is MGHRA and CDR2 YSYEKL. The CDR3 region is CASSQVGDTDTQYF. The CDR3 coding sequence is TGCGCCAGCAGCCAAGTTGGGGATACAGATACGCAGTATTTT.

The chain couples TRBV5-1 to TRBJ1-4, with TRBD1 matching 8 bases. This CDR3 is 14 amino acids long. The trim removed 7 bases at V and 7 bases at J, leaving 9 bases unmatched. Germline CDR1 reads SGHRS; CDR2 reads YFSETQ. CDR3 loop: CASRLRQGAEKLFF. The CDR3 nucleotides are TGCGCCAGCCGCCTTCGGCAGGGGGCTGAAAAACTGTTTTTT.

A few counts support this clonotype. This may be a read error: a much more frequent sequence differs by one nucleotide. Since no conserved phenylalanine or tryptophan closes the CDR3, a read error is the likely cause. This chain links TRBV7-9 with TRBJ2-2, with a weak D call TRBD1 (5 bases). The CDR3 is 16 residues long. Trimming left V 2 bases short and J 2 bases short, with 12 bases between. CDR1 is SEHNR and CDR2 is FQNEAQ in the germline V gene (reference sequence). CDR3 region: CASSLYSGHNTGELFL. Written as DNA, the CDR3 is TGTGCCAGCAGCTTATATTCCGGACACAACACCGGGGAGCTGTTTCTT.